This record concerns one T cell receptor beta chain sequence. This entry belongs to a study of T cell repertoires in cytomegalovirus infection. Study in general: Public TCR beta signatures indicated both CMV infection and matching HLA type.

There are 16 residues in the CDR3. The germline V and J ends were trimmed by 2 bases and 0 bases, with 11 bases remaining between them. Germline CDR1 DFQATT, CDR2 SNEGSKA (reference sequence). MiXCR, run by TCRdb on the reads, gives a single entry per CDR3 protein. Of 300,000 to 400,000 distinct CDR3 sequences listed, more than 8% were seen once; the top ten hold roughly 4%. Sequencing was performed on PBMCs. This TCR came from a human donor in good health (CMV status not recorded). Some clones in this sample may be carry-over from other donors' samples. V gene TRBV20-1 combines with J gene TRBJ1-6; no clear D. The CDR3 here is CSARMTASSYNSPLHF. CDR3 in DNA: TGCAGTGCTAGAATGACCGCGAGCTCCTATAATTCACCCCTCCACTTT.